The clone carrying this TCR beta chain was counted once. The record originates from a study of cytomegalovirus exposure and HLA in healthy donors. Sequencing was performed with immunoSEQ multiplex PCR; in TCRdb, only in-frame clones are kept and a portion is missing. Seen here are over 85,000 clones, 85% to 95% observed once, and the top ten hold roughly 0.89%. The CDR3 has 16 amino acids. Germline V gene data show CDR1 as SNHLY and CDR2 as FYNNEI. V lost 4 bases, J lost 2 bases, and 15 bases lay in between. The clonotype originates from a woman aged 18-29 years in good health and CMV-seronegative. V usage is TRBV2 and J usage is TRBJ1-3; D gene uncertain. Sequencing was done on a sample of PBMCs. This chain's CDR3 is CASSVPEGRPGNTIYF. CDR3 DNA: TGTGCCAGCAGTGTTCCTGAGGGTCGCCCTGGAAACACCATATATTTT.